This T cell receptor beta chain was sequenced during a study of blood T cells in healthy people across ages (dated by TCRdb to about 2015). For context, the study as a whole: In model experiments, template switching captured roughly one uniquely barcoded TCR beta cDNA molecule for every two T cells. The study measured age-related changes in TCR beta repertoire diversity using deep sequencing normalized with unique cDNA molecular identifiers. Four age groups were formed from the donors: young (average about 15 years), middle-aged (approximately 39), aged (approximately 60) and long-lived (roughly 88). To avoid experimental bias, donors of different ages were randomly spread across the sequencing lanes. For two donors (one aged 18 to 29 and one aged 80 or older), the study analyzed two additional independent replicas of 1 million unique cDNA reads from the same blood draw.

Beyond this particular receptor, the publication reports: Conclusive comparison of naive and antigen-experienced compartments was prevented by the profiling of bulk unsorted PBMCs. As age increased, observed TCR beta diversity per million T cells dropped in a roughly linear way, and a significant reduction was already evident by age roughly 40. The long-lived group showed more naive CD4+ T cells, fewer expanded clones and increased TCR diversity than the aged group, suggesting age selection. The CMV infection status of donors was not known, potentially confounding age-related changes in expanded clonotypes. Total diversity estimates from one million sequenced T cells were considered lower bounds and underestimates. There was a strong correlation between observed TCR beta diversity and the percentage of naive T cells measured by flow cytometry.

After removal of 6 bases from V and 3 bases from J, the junction retains 5 bases not matched to a gene. The CDR3 goes from the cysteine to the phenylalanine over 13 residues. The only DNA kept is the CDR3, 39 bases in frame from the first base. Based on the germline V gene (reference sequence), the CDR1 and CDR2 sequences are DFQATT and SNEGSKA. The 39 donors, aged 6 to 90 years, were systemically healthy Caucasian individuals from Russia. Approximately 10 milliliters of peripheral blood were collected from each donor into EDTA-treated Vacutainer tubes. Ficoll-Paque density-gradient centrifugation was used to isolate PBMCs, with at least 6.5 million per sample. Trizol reagent was used to extract total RNA from PBMCs, with at least 6 micrograms per sample. For every donor, flow cytometry on a PBMC aliquot measured the percentage of naive CD45RAhigh/CD27high T cells. The library was generated by 5' RACE. The reads were generated on an Illumina HiSeq 2500. The second PCR ran for roughly 7 to 12 cycles and used a J-beta primer mix along with a sample-barcoded 5' primer. A template-switch 5' adaptor carrying 12 random nucleotides introduced a unique molecular identifier onto each TCR beta cDNA molecule. Each sample yielded at least 2.5 million CDR3-containing paired-end reads. First-strand cDNA synthesis was performed from all RNA using the Mint cDNA synthesis kit, with priming by a TRBC-specific oligonucleotide. After uracil-DNA glycosylase treatment, a first 18-cycle PCR used universal primers M1SS and BC2_uni_R on all cDNA. In the paper's pipeline: For normalization, 1 million high-quality reads, each with a distinct molecular identifier, were randomly selected from each sample. Instead of being binned into consensus sequences, reads that shared molecular identifiers were thrown out. MiTCR, set to a Q25 quality threshold and the strictest error-elimination algorithm, was used for CDR3 identification, clonotype clustering and error correction. A nonparametric unseen species model with Euler transformation was used to estimate a lower bound on total TCR beta diversity. The public reads were run again by TCRdb, first through fastp at Q25 and then through MiXCR, and only productive beta chains were kept. CDR3 protein sequences are deduplicated, and each keeps its most common genes and DNA. What appears here as the V and J calls and clone size reflects TCRdb's work, not the paper's. The sample contains 1.5 million to 2 million distinct CDR3 sequences, 49% of them found a single time. The ten largest clones add up to about 2.1% of the sample.

Comment on this clonotype: Its antigen is currently not known. No much larger clone exists at a distance of one base, and base qualities are not known.

The specimen was blood. The chain is made from TRBV20-1 and TRBJ2-1; 7 central bases correspond to TRBD2. The sequence came from a woman between 40 and 50 years old in good health. The DNA sequence reads TGCAGTGCCAGGGTAGCGGGCTACAATGAGCAGTTCTTC. Its protein is CSARVAGYNEQFF.